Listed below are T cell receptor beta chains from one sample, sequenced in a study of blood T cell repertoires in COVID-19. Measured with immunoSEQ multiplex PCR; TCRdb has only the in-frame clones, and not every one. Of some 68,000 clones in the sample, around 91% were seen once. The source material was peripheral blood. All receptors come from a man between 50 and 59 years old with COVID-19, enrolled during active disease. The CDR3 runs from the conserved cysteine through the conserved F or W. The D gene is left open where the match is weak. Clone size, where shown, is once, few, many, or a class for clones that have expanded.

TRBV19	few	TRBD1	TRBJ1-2	CASSIQQGDGYGYTF	TGTGCCAGTAGTATCCAACAGGGGGATGGCTATGGCTACACCTTC
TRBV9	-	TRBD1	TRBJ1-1	CASTKGQGYTEAFF	TGTGCCAGCACGAAGGGACAGGGCTACACTGAAGCTTTCTTT
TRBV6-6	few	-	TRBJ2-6	CASGAGNSGANVLTF	TGTGCCAGCGGGGCAGGAAACTCTGGGGCCAACGTCCTGACTTTC
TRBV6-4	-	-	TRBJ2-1	CASSIGVGSYNEQFF	TGTGCCAGCAGTATCGGGGTGGGCTCCTACAATGAGCAGTTCTTC
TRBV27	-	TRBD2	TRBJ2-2	CAGGEGSGRGTGELFF	TGTGCCGGCGGCGAGGGGAGCGGGAGAGGCACCGGGGAGCTGTTTTTT
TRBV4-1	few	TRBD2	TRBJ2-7	CASSLGAAREGRRQYF	TGCGCCAGCAGCCTAGGGGCCGCGCGGGAGGGCCGGCGGCAGTACTTC
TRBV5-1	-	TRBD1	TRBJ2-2	CASSRGQSNTGELFF	TGCGCCAGCAGCCGGGGACAGTCGAACACCGGGGAGCTGTTTTTT
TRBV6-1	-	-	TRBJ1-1	CASSETPGFDEAFF	TGTGCCAGCAGTGAAACTCCCGGTTTCGATGAAGCTTTCTTT
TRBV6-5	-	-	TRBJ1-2	CASSYDGREDYGYTF	TGTGCCAGCAGTTACGATGGCAGGGAAGACTATGGCTACACCTTC
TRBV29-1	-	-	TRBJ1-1	CSVEIAGLNTEAFF	TGCAGCGTTGAAATCGCAGGGCTGAACACTGAAGCTTTCTTT
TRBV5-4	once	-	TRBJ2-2	CASSLVGGGGTGELFF	TGTGCCAGCAGCTTGGTAGGGGGGGGCGGCACCGGGGAGCTGTTTTTT
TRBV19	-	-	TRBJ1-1	CASSIGGSHTEAFF	TGTGCCAGTAGTATAGGAGGCAGCCACACTGAAGCTTTCTTT
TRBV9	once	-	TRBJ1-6	CASSVGTANSPLHF	TGTGCCAGCAGCGTAGGGACAGCTAATTCACCCCTCCACTTT
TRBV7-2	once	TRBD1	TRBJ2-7	CASSTRDRYYEQYF	TGTGCCAGCAGCACCCGGGACAGGTATTACGAGCAGTACTTC
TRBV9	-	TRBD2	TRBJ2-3	CASSVGGGADTQYF	TGTGCCAGCAGCGTAGGGGGGGGAGCAGATACGCAGTATTTT
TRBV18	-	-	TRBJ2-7	CASSPQGISYEQYF	TGTGCCAGCTCACCTCAGGGCATCTCCTACGAGCAGTACTTC
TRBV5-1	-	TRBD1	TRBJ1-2	CASSLHTGQDGGYTF	TGCGCCAGCAGCTTGCATACGGGACAGGACGGTGGCTACACCTTC
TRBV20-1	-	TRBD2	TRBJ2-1	CSASYSGSAYNEQFF	TGCAGTGCTAGTTATAGCGGGAGTGCCTACAATGAGCAGTTCTTC
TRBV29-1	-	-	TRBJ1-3	CSVVWVRETGNTIYF	TGCAGCGTTGTATGGGTCAGGGAAACTGGAAACACCATATATTTT
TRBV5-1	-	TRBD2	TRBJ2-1	CASSRRTSGTSEQFF	TGCGCCAGCAGCCGAAGGACTAGCGGGACTAGTGAGCAGTTCTTC
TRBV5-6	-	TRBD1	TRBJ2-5	CASSFTGGFETQYF	TGTGCCAGCAGCTTCACAGGGGGCTTCGAGACCCAGTACTTC
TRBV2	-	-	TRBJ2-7	CASSGRARGFSSYEQYF	TGTGCCAGCAGTGGAAGGGCCAGGGGTTTTTCGTCCTACGAGCAGTACTTC